This passage covers 24 T cell receptor beta chains from one sample sequenced in a study of CD8 T cells in Susac syndrome. Reverse transcription of roughly 0.5 to 1 ug RNA was performed with random hexamers. MiXCR, applied by TCRdb to the immunoSEQ multiplex PCR reads, yields one record per CDR3 protein. The repertoire holds 69,000 or so distinct CDR3 sequences, 85% to 95% seen once, with roughly 0.22% in the top ten. The sequenced sample was CD8+ T cells from PBMCs. The receptors were gathered from a human donor in good health.

The chain carries TRBV7-9 and TRBJ2-5; the match to TRBD2 covers 8 bases. The CDR3 sequence is 15 residues long. Germline V gene sequence: CDR1 SEHNR, CDR2 FQNEAQ (reference sequence). Trimming removed 5 bases from V and 4 bases from J; junction bases left unmatched: 9. In DNA form, the CDR3 reads TGTGCCAGCAGCCGACCTCCGGGACTAGGAGAGACCCAGTACTTC. It specifies CASSRPPGLGETQYF.

This chain joins TRBV28 and TRBJ2-7, with D tentatively TRBD1 (6 bases). Trimming shortened V by 7 bases and J by 1 base, and 14 bases separated the two germline ends. Germline V gene lookup returns CDR1 MDHEN and CDR2 SYDVKM. This CDR3 comprises 14 residues. The CDR3 is CASTLGQSSYEQYV. As DNA, the CDR3 is TGTGCCAGCACCCTAGGACAGTCGTCCTACGAGCAGTACGTC.

The V call is TRBV6-5, the J call TRBJ2-5, with a weak D call TRBD1 (5 bases). The V end lost 0 bases, the J end lost 6 bases, and 14 bases lay between the germline ends. Germline values: CDR1 MNHEY, CDR2 SVGAGI. The CDR3 is 15 residues long. The CDR3 reads CASSYSGSGKQTQYF. CDR3 coding DNA: TGTGCCAGCAGTTACTCGGGGTCAGGGAAACAGACCCAGTACTTC.

The chain joins TRBV7-2 to TRBJ1-2; 11 bases match TRBD1. The CDR3 length is 14 residues. V trimming: 8 bases; J trimming: 3 bases; junction bases outside the gene matches: 5. Germline CDR1 SGHTA, CDR2 FQGNSA. CDR3 nucleotide sequence: TGTGCCAGCGGACAGGGGGCGGCGTACTATGGCTACACCTTC. Amino acids: CASGQGAAYYGYTF.

This clonotype was recorded once. V and J are TRBV3-1 and TRBJ2-1; no definite D call. CDR1 LGHDT and CDR2 YNNKEL come from the germline V gene (reference sequence). CDR3 length equals 13 residues. V was pared by 1 base and J by 7 bases, with 8 bases between. CDR3 amino acids: CASSQVLGNEQFF. CDR3 nucleotides: TGTGCCAGCAGCCAAGTCCTCGGAAATGAGCAGTTCTTC.

This chain joins TRBV9 and TRBJ1-3; 7 bases are a match to TRBD1. In germline, CDR1 is SGDLS, CDR2 YYNGEE. Trimming removed 0 bases from V and 0 bases from J; junction bases left unmatched: 9. CDR3 size: 18 residues. The CDR3 nucleotides read TGTGCCAGCAGCGTAGGAAGAGGGGACAGATTCTCTGGAAACACCATATATTTT. The encoded protein is CASSVGRGDRFSGNTIYF.

The CDR3 DNA reads TGTGCCAGCAGCTTAGAGTTGGCGGGGCACACAGATACGCAGTATTTT. Its protein product is CASSLELAGHTDTQYF. The chain couples TRBV11-3 to TRBJ2-3, with D perhaps TRBD2 (6 bases). Trimming cost V 0 bases and J 2 bases, with 12 bases left between them. The CDR3 has 16 amino acids. Per the germline V gene, CDR1 is SGHNT and CDR2 is YENEEA.

The chain couples TRBV12-3 or TRBV12-4 to TRBJ1-5; D ambiguous. V lost 6 bases and J lost 4, with 10 bases in between. The CDR3 has 13 residues. The CDR3 is CASSPQANQPQHF. In nucleotides, the CDR3 is TGTGCCAGCAGCCCCCAGGCGAATCAGCCCCAGCATTTT.

On this clonotype itself: One end of the junction is discordant with germline, which a read error may explain. The chain uses TRBV11-2 and TRBJ2-3; TRBD2 matches at 9 bases. CDR3 length equals 12 residues. Germline V lookup: CDR1 SGHAT, CDR2 FQNNGV. The CDR3 protein is CAGSPRTSAQYF. The CDR3 DNA reads TGTGCCGGCAGCCCCCGGACTAGCGCGCAGTATTTT.

J is TRBJ1-4 and V is TRBV27, with D unclear. V lost 3 bases, J lost 4 bases, and 9 bases lay in between. The germline CDR1 and CDR2 sequences are MNHEY and SMNVEV (reference sequence). The CDR3 is made up of 14 amino acids. As DNA, the CDR3 is TGTGCCAGCAGTTTGACCAGCTTTAATGAAAAACTGTTTTTT. Encoded protein: CASSLTSFNEKLFF.

The chain couples TRBV25-1 to TRBJ1-2; the D gene is possibly TRBD1 (5 bases). The V gene's germline CDR1 is MGHDK and CDR2 SYGVNS. This CDR3 has 15 amino acids. The V gene lost 3 bases and the J gene lost 5 bases, with 16 bases spanning the gap. The CDR3 loop reads CASSDPGGYRYGYTF. In DNA form, the CDR3 reads TGTGCCAGCAGTGACCCTGGGGGATATCGGTATGGCTACACCTTC.

V and J are TRBV4-1 and TRBJ1-1; 9 nucleotides align to TRBD1. The length of the CDR3 is 14 residues. With 3 bases clipped from V and 6 bases from J, the junction kept 5 bases outside the gene matches. The germline V gene has CDR1 MGHRA and CDR2 YSYEKL. The CDR3 nucleotides are TGCGCCAGCAGCCACACAGGGGGCTTCCCTGAAGCTTTCTTT. Translation gives CASSHTGGFPEAFF.

The genes are TRBV6-5 and TRBJ2-5, with a weak D call TRBD2 (6 bases). Germline V gene lookup returns CDR1 MNHEY and CDR2 SVGAGI. V was shortened by 7 bases and J by 5 bases, with 20 bases between the two germline ends. CDR3 length equals 15 residues. CDR3 in amino acids: CASTDLGGRLETQYF. The CDR3 DNA reads TGTGCCAGCACCGACCTTGGGGGGAGGCTGGAGACCCAGTACTTC.

This chain connects TRBV12-3 or TRBV12-4 to TRBJ2-3; 7 bases line up with TRBD2. The CDR3 is 16 residues long. Trimming at V came to 6 bases and at J to 1 base, leaving 10 bases not matched to a gene. The DNA for the CDR3 is TGTGCCAGCAGCCCCGGGGGGTCGAGTGGCACAGATACGCAGTATTTT. Residues: CASSPGGSSGTDTQYF.

The V gene is TRBV6-5, the J gene TRBJ1-2; D remains ambiguous. The CDR3 runs 15 residues. Germline CDR1 and CDR2: MNHEY and SVGAGI. Between the trimmed V and J ends, which lost 0 bases and 4 bases, there was a span of 12 bases. CDR3 sequence (DNA): TGTGCCAGCAGTTACTCCTTACCCCTCATCTATGGCTACACCTTC. Translating it yields CASSYSLPLIYGYTF.

J is TRBJ1-1 and V is TRBV12-3 or TRBV12-4; D might be TRBD1 (5 bases). The germline V and J ends were trimmed by 7 bases and 5 bases, with 8 bases remaining between them. There are 11 residues in the CDR3. This chain's CDR3 is CASTGLTEAFF. The CDR3 bases are TGTGCCAGCACAGGGCTGACTGAAGCTTTCTTT.

This chain connects TRBV4-3 to TRBJ2-3; D gene ambiguous. The ends were cut back, 4 bases at V and 5 bases at J, with 10 bases in the middle. Per germline, CDR1 LGHNA and CDR2 YSLEER. The CDR3 spans 13 residues. This CDR3 reads CASSRAPGDTQYF. In DNA, the CDR3 is TGCGCCAGCAGCCGCGCACCTGGAGATACGCAGTATTTT.

The gene calls are TRBV29-1 and TRBJ2-7; D tentatively fits TRBD1 or TRBD2 (5 bases each). From germline, CDR1 is SQVTM and CDR2 ANQGSEA. The germline V and J ends were trimmed by 0 bases and 6 bases, with 9 bases remaining between them. The CDR3 runs to 12 residues. CDR3 residues: CSVEDRAGEQYV. CDR3 coding DNA: TGCAGCGTTGAAGACAGGGCGGGCGAGCAGTACGTC.

This clonotype appeared a single time. This sequence joins TRBV13 and TRBJ1-1, with D perhaps matching TRBD1 (5 bases). Trimming removed 4 bases at V and 3 bases at J, with 9 bases between. CDR1 is PRHDT, CDR2 FYEKMQ, per germline (reference sequence). The CDR3 is 13 amino acids. The DNA for the CDR3 is TGTGCCAGCAGCTCCTGGGGGGACACTGAAGCTTTCTTT. It codes for CASSSWGDTEAFF.

The chain joins TRBV29-1 to TRBJ1-2; no clear D gene. Germline V gene lookup returns CDR1 SQVTM and CDR2 ANQGSEA. CDR3 length: 13 amino acids. V lost 3 bases, J lost 3 bases, and 11 bases lay in between. CDR3 loop: CSVEGPEYYGYTF. In nucleotides, the CDR3 is TGCAGCGTTGAGGGCCCGGAATACTATGGCTACACCTTC. The full variable domain, completed using reference TRBV29-1 and TRBJ1-2, is SAVISQKPSRDICQRGTSLTIQCQVDSQVTMMFWYRQQPGQSLTLIATANQGSEATYESGFVIDKFPISRPNLTFSTLTVSNMSPEDSSIYLCSVEGPEYYGYTFGSGTRLTVV.

CDR3 loop: CASSLDPIRGYTF. The CDR3 DNA reads TGTGCCAGCAGCCTGGACCCGATCCGTGGCTACACCTTC. The V and J genes are TRBV5-6 and TRBJ1-2; D unclear. V lost 4 bases and J lost 7, with 14 bases in between. CDR1 is SGHDT, CDR2 YYEEEE, per germline. This CDR3 region has 13 residues.

The chain recombines TRBV2 with TRBJ2-1; the match to TRBD1 covers 7 bases. CDR3 length: 11 amino acids. Unmatched junction bases numbered 10, after V lost 8 bases and J lost 15 bases. Germline values: CDR1 SNHLY, CDR2 FYNNEI. The CDR3 coding sequence is TGTGCCAGCCGGTACGGACAGGAACGGTTCTTC. It yields the protein CASRYGQERFF.

The chain is built from TRBV7-9 and TRBJ2-2; no firm D call. V lost 2 bases and J 8 bases, leaving 9 bases between the germline ends. The CDR3 is made up of 13 amino acids. Germline CDR1 SEHNR, CDR2 FQNEAQ (reference sequence). The CDR3, as DNA: TGTGCCAGCAGCTTAATTGACCCGGGGGAGCTGTTTTTT. Translating it yields CASSLIDPGELFF.

The chain couples TRBV25-1 to TRBJ1-3; D gene uncertain. Trimming took off 1 base at V and 4 bases at J, with 11 bases between the two ends. Germline CDR1 is MGHDK and CDR2 is SYGVNS. The CDR3 length is 15 residues. In nucleotides, the CDR3 is TGTGCCAGCAGTGAATTCGGAGGGCTGGGAAACACCATATATTTT. It specifies CASSEFGGLGNTIYF.